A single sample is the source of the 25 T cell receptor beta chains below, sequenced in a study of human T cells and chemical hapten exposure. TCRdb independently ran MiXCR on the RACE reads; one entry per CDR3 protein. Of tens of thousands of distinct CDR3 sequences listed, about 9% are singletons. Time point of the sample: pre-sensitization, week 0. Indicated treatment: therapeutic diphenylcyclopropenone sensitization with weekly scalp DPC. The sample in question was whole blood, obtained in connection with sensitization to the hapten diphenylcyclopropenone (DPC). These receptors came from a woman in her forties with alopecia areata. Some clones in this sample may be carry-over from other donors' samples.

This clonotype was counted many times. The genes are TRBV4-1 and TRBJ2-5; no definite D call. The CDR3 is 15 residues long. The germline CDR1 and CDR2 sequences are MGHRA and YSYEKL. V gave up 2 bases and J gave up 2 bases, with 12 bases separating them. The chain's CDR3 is CASSQYSHTQETQYF. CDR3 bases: TGCGCCAGCAGCCAATACAGTCACACGCAAGAGACCCAGTACTTC.

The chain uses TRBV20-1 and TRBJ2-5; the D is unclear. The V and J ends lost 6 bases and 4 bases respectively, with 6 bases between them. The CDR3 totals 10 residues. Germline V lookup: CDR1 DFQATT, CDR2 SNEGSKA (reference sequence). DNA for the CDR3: TGCAGTGCCCTCGTAGAGACCCAGTACTTC. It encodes CSALVETQYF.

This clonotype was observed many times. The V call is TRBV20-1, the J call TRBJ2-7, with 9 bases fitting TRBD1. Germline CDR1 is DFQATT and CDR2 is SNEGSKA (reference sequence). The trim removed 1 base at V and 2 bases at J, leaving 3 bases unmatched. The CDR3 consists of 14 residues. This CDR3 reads CSARGDRETYEQYF. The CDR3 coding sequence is TGCAGTGCTAGAGGGGACAGGGAAACCTACGAGCAGTACTTC.

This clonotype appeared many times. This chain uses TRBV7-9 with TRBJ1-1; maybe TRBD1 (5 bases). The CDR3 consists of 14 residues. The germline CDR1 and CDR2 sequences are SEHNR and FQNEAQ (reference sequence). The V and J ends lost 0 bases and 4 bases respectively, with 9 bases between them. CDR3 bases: TGTGCCAGCAGCTTAGCGGGGACGGCCACTGAAGCTTTCTTT. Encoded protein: CASSLAGTATEAFF.

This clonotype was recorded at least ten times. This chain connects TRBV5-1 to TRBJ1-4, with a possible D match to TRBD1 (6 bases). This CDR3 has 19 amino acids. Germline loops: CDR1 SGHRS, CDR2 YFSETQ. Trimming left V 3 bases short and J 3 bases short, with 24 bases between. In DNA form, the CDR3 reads TGCGCCAGCAGCTCTTTGGGGTCCGGGGGGCGCGGGCCTAATGAAAAACTGTTTTTT. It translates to CASSSLGSGGRGPNEKLFF.

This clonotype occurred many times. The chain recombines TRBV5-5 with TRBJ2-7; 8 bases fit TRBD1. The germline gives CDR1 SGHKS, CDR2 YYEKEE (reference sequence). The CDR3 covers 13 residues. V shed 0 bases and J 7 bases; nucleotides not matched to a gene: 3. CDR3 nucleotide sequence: TGTGCCAGCAGCTTGGACAGGGGGTTTGAGCAGTACTTC. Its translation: CASSLDRGFEQYF.

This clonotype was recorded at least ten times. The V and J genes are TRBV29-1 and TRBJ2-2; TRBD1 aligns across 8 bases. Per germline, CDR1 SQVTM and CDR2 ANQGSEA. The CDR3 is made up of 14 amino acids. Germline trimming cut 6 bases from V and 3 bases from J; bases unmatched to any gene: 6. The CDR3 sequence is CSVADRGHTGELFF. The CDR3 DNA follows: TGCAGCGTGGCAGACAGGGGCCACACCGGGGAGCTGTTTTTT.

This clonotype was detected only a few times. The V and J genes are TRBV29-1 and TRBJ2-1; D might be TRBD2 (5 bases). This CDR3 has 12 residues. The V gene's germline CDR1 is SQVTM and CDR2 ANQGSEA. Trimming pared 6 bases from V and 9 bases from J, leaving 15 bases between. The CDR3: CSVARRTGEQFF. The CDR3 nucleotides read TGCAGCGTAGCGCGGAGGACGGGTGAGCAGTTCTTC.

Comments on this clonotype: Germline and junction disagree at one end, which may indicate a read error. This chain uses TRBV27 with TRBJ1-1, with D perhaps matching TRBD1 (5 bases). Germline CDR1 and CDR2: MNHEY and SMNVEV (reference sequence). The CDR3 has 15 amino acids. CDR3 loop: CASSLWGRAATEAFF. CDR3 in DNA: TGTGCCAGCAGTTTATGGGGCAGGGCGGCCACTGAGGCTTTCTTT.

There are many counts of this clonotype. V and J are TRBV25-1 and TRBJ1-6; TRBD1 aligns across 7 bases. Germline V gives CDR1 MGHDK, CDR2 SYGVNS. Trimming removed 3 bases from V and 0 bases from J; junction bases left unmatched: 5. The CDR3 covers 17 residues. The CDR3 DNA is TGTGCCAGCAGTGAGTCGGCAGGGGGCTCCTATAATTCACCCCTCCACTTT. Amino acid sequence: CASSESAGGSYNSPLHF.

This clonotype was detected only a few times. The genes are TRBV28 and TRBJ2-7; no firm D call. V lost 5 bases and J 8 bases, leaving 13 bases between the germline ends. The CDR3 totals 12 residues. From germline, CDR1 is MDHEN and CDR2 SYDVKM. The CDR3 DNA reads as TGTGCCAGCAGTACAAGTCAAATCAAGCAGTACTTC. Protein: CASSTSQIKQYF.

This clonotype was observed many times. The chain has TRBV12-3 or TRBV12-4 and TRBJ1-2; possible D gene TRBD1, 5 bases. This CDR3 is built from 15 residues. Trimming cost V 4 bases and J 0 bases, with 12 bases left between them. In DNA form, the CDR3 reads TGTGCCAGCAGTTCCCGGGACCCAGCTAACTATGGCTACACCTTC. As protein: CASSSRDPANYGYTF.

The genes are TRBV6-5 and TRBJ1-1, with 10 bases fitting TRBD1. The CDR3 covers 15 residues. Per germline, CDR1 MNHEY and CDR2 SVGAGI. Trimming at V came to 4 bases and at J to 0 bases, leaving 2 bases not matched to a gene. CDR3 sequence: CASSWGQGLNTEAFF. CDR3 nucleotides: TGTGCCAGCAGTTGGGGACAGGGGCTGAACACTGAAGCTTTCTTT.

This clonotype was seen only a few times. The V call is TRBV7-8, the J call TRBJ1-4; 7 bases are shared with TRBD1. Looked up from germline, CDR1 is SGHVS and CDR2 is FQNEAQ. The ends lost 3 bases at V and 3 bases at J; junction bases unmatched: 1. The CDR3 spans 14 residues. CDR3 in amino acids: CASSLTGSNEKLFF. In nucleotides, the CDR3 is TGTGCCAGCAGCTTGACAGGGTCTAATGAAAAACTGTTTTTT.

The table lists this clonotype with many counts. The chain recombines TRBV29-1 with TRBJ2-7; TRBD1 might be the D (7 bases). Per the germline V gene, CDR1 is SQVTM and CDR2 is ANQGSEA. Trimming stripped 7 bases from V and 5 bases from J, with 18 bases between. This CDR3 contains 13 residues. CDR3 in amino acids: CSAQGGQNNEQYF. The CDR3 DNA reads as TGCAGCGCTCAGGGGGGACAGAACAACGAGCAGTACTTC.

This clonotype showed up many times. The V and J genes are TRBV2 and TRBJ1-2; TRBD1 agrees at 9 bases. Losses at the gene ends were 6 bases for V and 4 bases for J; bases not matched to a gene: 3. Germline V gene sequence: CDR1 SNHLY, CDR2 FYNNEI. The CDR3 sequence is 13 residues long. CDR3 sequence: CASRGTGIYGYTF. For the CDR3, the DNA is TGTGCCAGCAGGGGGACAGGGATCTATGGCTACACCTTC. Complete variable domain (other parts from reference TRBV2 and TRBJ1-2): EPEVTQTPSHQVTQMGQEVILRCVPISNHLYFYWYRQILGQKVEFLVSFYNNEISEKSEIFDDQFSVERPDGSNFTLKIRSTKLEDSAMYFCASRGTGIYGYTFGSGTRLTVV.

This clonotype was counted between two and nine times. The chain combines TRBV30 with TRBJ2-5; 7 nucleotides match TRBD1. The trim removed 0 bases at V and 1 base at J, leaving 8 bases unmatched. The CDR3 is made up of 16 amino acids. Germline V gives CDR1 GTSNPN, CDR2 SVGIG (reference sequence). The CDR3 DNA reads TGTGCCTGGAGTGTACCCACAACAGGGGCCCAAGAGACCCAGTACTTC. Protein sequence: CAWSVPTTGAQETQYF.

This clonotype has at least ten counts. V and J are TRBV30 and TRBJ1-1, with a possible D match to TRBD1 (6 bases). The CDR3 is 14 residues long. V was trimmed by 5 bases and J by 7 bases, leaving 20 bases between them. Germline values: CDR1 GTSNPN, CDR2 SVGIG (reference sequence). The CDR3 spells CAWASGDTKHEAFF. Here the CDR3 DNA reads TGTGCCTGGGCGTCCGGGGACACAAAACATGAAGCTTTCTTT.

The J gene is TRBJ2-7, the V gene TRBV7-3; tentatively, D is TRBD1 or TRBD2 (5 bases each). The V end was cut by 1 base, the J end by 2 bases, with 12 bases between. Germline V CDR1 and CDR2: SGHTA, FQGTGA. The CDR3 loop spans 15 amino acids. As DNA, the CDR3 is TGTGCCAGCAGCTTAAACCGGGGACCGCCCTACGAGCAGTACTTC. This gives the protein CASSLNRGPPYEQYF.

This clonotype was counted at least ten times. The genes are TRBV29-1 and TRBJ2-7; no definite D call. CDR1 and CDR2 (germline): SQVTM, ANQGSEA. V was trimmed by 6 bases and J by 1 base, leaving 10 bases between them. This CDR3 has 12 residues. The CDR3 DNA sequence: TGCAGCGTGGCAGGCGCGTCCTACGAGCAGTACTTC. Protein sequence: CSVAGASYEQYF.

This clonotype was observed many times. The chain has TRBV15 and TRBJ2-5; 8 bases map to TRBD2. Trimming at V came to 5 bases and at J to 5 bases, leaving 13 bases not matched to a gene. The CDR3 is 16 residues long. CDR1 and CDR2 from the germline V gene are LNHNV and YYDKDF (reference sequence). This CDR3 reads CATSGSPGLVAETQYF. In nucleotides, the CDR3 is TGTGCCACCAGCGGCTCCCCGGGACTAGTGGCCGAGACCCAGTACTTC. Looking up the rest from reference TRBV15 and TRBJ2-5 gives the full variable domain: DAMVIQNPRYQVTQFGKPVTLSCSQTLNHNVMYWYQQKSSQAPKLLFHYYDKDFNNEADTPDNFQSRRPNTSFCFLDIRSPGLGDTAMYLCATSGSPGLVAETQYFGPGTRLLVL.

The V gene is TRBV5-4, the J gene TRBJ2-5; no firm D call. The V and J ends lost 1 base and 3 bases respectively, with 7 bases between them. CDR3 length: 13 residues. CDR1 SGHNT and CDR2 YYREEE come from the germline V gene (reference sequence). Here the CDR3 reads CASSLPGKETQYF. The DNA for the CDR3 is TGTGCCAGCAGCTTGCCTGGGAAAGAGACCCAGTACTTC. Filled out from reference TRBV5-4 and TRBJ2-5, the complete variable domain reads ETGVTQSPTHLIKTRGQQVTLRCSSQSGHNTVSWYQQALGQGPQFIFQYYREEENGRGNFPPRFSGLQFPNYSSELNVNALELDDSALYLCASSLPGKETQYFGPGTRLLVL.

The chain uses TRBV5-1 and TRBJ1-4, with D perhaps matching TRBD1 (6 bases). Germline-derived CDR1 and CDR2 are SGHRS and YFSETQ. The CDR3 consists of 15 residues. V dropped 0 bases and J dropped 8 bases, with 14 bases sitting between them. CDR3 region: CASSLAAGDPEKLFF. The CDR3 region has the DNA TGCGCCAGCAGCTTGGCCGCAGGGGACCCAGAAAAACTGTTTTTT.

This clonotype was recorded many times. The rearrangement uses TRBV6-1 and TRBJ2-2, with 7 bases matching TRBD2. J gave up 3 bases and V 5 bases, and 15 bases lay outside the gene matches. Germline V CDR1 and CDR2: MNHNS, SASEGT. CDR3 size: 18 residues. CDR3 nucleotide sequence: TGTGCCAGCAGTCCGAACTGGGGCAGGGACTATGACACCGGGGAGCTGTTTTTT. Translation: CASSPNWGRDYDTGELFF.

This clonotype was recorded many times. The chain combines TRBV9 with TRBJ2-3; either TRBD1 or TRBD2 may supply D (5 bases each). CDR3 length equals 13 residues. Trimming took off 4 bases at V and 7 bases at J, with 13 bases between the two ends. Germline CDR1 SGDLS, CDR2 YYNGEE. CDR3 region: CASSRVGGNTQYF. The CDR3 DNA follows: TGTGCCAGCAGCCGTGTTGGGGGAAATACGCAGTATTTT.